The rows below give T cell receptor beta chains drawn from one sample of a study of blood T cell repertoires in COVID-19. Some clones are missing from TCRdb's copy, which holds only in-frame ones; the method was immunoSEQ multiplex PCR. The sample lists approximately 46,000 clones; 86% were seen once. Sequencing input: peripheral blood. The receptor source for this set is a man aged 55 to 70 with active or convalescent COVID-19. The CDR3 runs from the conserved cysteine through the conserved F or W. Some rows have no size entry. The others give once, few or many, or a class for an expanded clone.

clone size | J gene | V gene | CDR3 protein
- | TRBJ1-1 | TRBV19 | CASRQGTEAFF
- | TRBJ2-1 | TRBV7-3 | CASSAQGAWSYNEQFF
- | TRBJ2-2 | TRBV7-2 | CASSLARGGAGTGELFF
- | TRBJ1-1 | TRBV28 | CASSWDMNTEAFF
- | TRBJ2-7 | TRBV30 | CAWSEGLKSMYEQYF
- | TRBJ2-7 | TRBV7-9 | CASSPDRTYEQYF
- | TRBJ2-3 | TRBV3-1/TRBV3-2 | CASSHWGRPGPDTQYF
once | TRBJ1-5 | TRBV11-3 | CASSLLVSGTGRPPQHF
- | TRBJ1-1 | TRBV7-3 | CASSLTGLDTEAFF
once | TRBJ1-1 | TRBV9 | CASSVWLDRGTEAFF
few | TRBJ2-7 | TRBV7-6 | CASSLSGGGEQYF
- | TRBJ1-1 | TRBV4-1 | CASSQAPTGLNTEAFF
- | TRBJ1-6 | TRBV6-5 | CASRLWDSNSPLHF
- | TRBJ1-2 | TRBV7-9 | CASGRESGGYTF
- | TRBJ2-3 | TRBV5-1 | CASSRGGVSDTQYF
- | TRBJ1-2 | TRBV19 | CVVAPTGYTF
once | TRBJ1-4 | TRBV29-1 | CSALDSLNEKLFF
- | TRBJ2-1 | TRBV28 | CASSFLVRSYNEQFF
- | TRBJ2-3 | TRBV5-1 | CASSLLPAGVTSTDTQYF
- | TRBJ2-3 | TRBV29-1 | CSSRGGAKPTDTQYF
- | TRBJ2-5 | TRBV5-1 | CASSLFLGGDETQYF
few | TRBJ2-7 | TRBV7-6 | CASSLAQEHDPYEQYF
few | TRBJ1-3 | TRBV5-4 | CASSSRSSGNTIYF
few | TRBJ1-5 | TRBV6-5 | CASSYSGGEGQPQHF
- | TRBJ1-4 | TRBV18 | CASSRDTNNEKLFF
- | TRBJ2-1 | TRBV4-3 | CASSQEGGSYNEQFF
- | TRBJ1-1 | TRBV18 | CASSPSGGTEAFF
- | TRBJ1-1 | TRBV13 | CASSYNRGEAFF
- | TRBJ2-2 | TRBV18 | CASSSDTAYTGELFF
- | TRBJ1-1 | TRBV15 | CATSDSMNTEAFF
- | TRBJ1-1 | TRBV28 | CASSQLTVNTEAFF
few | TRBJ1-4 | TRBV7-2 | CASSPGGGGEKLFF
few | TRBJ2-5 | TRBV28 | CASSSGLAWGETQYF
- | TRBJ1-5 | TRBV18 | CASSPSPTGGGDQPQHF
once | TRBJ1-5 | TRBV19 | CASSIDTPGSPTQPQHF